Listed below are T cell receptor beta chains from one sample, sequenced in a study of beta chain features in type 1 diabetes. The method was immunoSEQ multiplex PCR; TCRdb's version includes in-frame clones alone and lacks a portion of them. The sample has 330,000 or so clones; about 14% are singletons. The sample consisted of central memory CD4+ T cells from blood. Receptors were obtained from a man in his thirties or forties in good health. Each CDR3 is given with its conserved first and last residue.

v_gene,CDR3aa
TRBV9,CASSGNGLGNEKLFF
TRBV2,CASSEGRSEGDEQFF
TRBV7-2,CASSFPGGYEQFF
TRBV10-3,CAIRRENTYNSPLHF
TRBV5-1,CASSLDRFTDTQYF
TRBV27,CASSLKAGAVARFF
TRBV14,CASSLTRNSPLHF
TRBV25-1,CASSDTGYGYTF
TRBV30,CAWTGAGNTIYF
TRBV5-8,CASSRRRSTNEKLFF
TRBV11-2,CASRLGETQYF
TRBV18,CASSADNQPQHF
TRBV7-9,CASSLWENTEAFF
TRBV5-6,CASSLWGEKLFF
TRBV14,CASSQDGRRDYGYTF
TRBV11-2,CASSLRAGGGTDTQYF
TRBV2,CASIKGGHSGEKLFF
TRBV19,CASSALAGGRSTGELFF
TRBV7-9,CASSLVRGTVTNEKLFF
TRBV6-6,CASSLLTGDKPYGYTF
TRBV7-2,CASSLGGGYTF
TRBV7-2,CASTRGTSGNEQFF
TRBV5-6,CASSFSVVNTIYF
TRBV11-2,CASSLEGDGYTF
TRBV11-2,CASSLAHNYGYTF
TRBV11-2,CASRESGTGPNYGYTF
TRBV10-2,CASIDRGWDEAFF
TRBV23-1,CASSHPSGGIYEQYF
TRBV18,CASSPPSGRTGVNPSSYEQYF
TRBV4-1,CASSHARQGHTEAFF
TRBV18,CASSRASGNYGYTF
TRBV6-1,CASSYSGEDYGYTF
TRBV11-2,CASSRDRVGGEQFF